This T cell receptor beta chain was retrieved from a study of blood T cells in healthy people across ages (dated by TCRdb to about 2015). Context from the whole study: In model experiments, template switching captured roughly one uniquely barcoded TCR beta cDNA molecule for every two T cells. The study measured age-related changes in TCR beta repertoire diversity using deep sequencing normalized with unique cDNA molecular identifiers. Four age groups were formed from the donors: young (average roughly 16 years), middle-aged (approximately 39), aged (over 55) and long-lived (around 82). Donors of different ages were randomly distributed across sequencing lanes to avoid experimental bias. Two additional independent replicas of 1 million unique cDNA reads from the same blood draw were analyzed for two donors (one aged 18 to 30 and one aged 80 or older).

About this clonotype: Its antigen remains unidentified. Per-base qualities were not stored, and no clone one base away is much larger.

General conclusions and limits of the study: Because donor CMV infection status was unknown, age-related changes in expanded clonotypes were potentially confounded. Conclusive comparison of naive and antigen-experienced compartments was prevented by the profiling of bulk unsorted PBMCs. Total diversity estimates from one million sequenced T cells were considered lower bounds and underestimates. There was a strong correlation between observed TCR beta diversity and the percentage of naive T cells measured by flow cytometry. Observed TCR beta diversity per million T cells fell roughly linearly with age, and a significant reduction was already apparent by age around 36. Compared with the aged group, the long-lived group had more naive CD4+ T cells, fewer expanded clones and increased TCR diversity, suggesting age selection.

Per the germline V gene, SGHRS is the CDR1 and YFSETQ is the CDR2. From its cysteine to its phenylalanine, the CDR3 spans 17 amino acids. Solely the CDR3 DNA is kept, with 51 bases framed from the first base. Compared with germline, V lacks 7 bases and J lacks 4 bases; bases without a gene match: 16. Systemically healthy Caucasian individuals from Russia, approximately 39 in total and aged about 6 to 100 years, were included as donors. Approximately 9.7 milliliters of peripheral blood were drawn from each donor into EDTA-treated Vacutainer tubes. Ficoll-Paque density-gradient centrifugation was used to isolate PBMCs, with at least 6 million obtained per sample. Total RNA, at least 6 micrograms per sample, was extracted from PBMCs with Trizol reagent. For every donor, flow cytometry on a PBMC aliquot measured the percentage of naive CD45RAhigh/CD27high T cells. The library was prepared using 5' RACE. The second PCR ran for roughly 7 to 11 cycles and used a J-beta primer mix along with a sample-barcoded 5' primer. A unique molecular identifier was introduced onto each TCR beta cDNA molecule by a template-switch 5' adaptor carrying 12 random nucleotides. At least 2.5 million CDR3-containing paired-end reads were obtained from each sample. First-strand cDNA synthesis was performed from all RNA using the Mint cDNA synthesis kit, with priming by a TRBC-specific oligonucleotide. Following uracil-DNA glycosylase treatment, all cDNA underwent a first 18-cycle PCR with the universal primers M1SS and BC2_uni_R. Per the source publication's procedure: For normalization, 1 million high-quality reads were randomly selected from each sample, with every read carrying a distinct molecular identifier. Instead of being binned into consensus sequences, reads with shared molecular identifiers were discarded. CDR3 identification, clonotype clustering and error correction used MiTCR with a Q25 quality threshold and the strictest error-elimination algorithm. A nonparametric unseen species model with Euler transformation was used to estimate lower-bound total TCR beta diversity. The raw public data were reprocessed by TCRdb itself: fastp quality trimming at Q25, MiXCR clonotype calling, in-frame beta chains only. Each CDR3 protein appears once, grouped with its most common genes and DNA. In this record, the V and J calls reflect TCRdb's handling and not the investigators' own analysis. Recorded for this sample are around 1,800,000 distinct CDR3 sequences; about 39% of them occurred a single time. The ten largest clones add up to 23% of the sample.

The TCR comes from a human donor in good health. Sequenced sample: blood. Recombination linked TRBV5-1 to TRBJ1-1, with 10 bases in between that match TRBD1. For the CDR3, the sequence is CASALGGTGVVGTEAFF. The nucleotide sequence reads as follows: TGCGCCAGCGCTCTCGGAGGGACAGGGGTAGTTGGCACTGAAGCTTTCTTT.